A single T cell receptor beta chain is shown here with its context. Its antigen is currently unknown. The CDR3 loop spans 15 amino acids. CDR1 is SNHLY and CDR2 is FYNNEI in the germline V gene. With 8 bases removed from V and 0 bases from J, the gap between germline ends came to 14 bases. Only in-frame clones appear in the TCRdb table, and some are missing; sequencing was by immunoSEQ multiplex PCR. The data hold about 34,000 clones, with around four fifths observed a single time. The sample originates from a study of T cells in narcolepsy. Study information: Enrolled donors included narcolepsy type 1 or type 2 patients and healthy controls.

The study, taken as a whole, reports: Autoreactive HCRT-specific and TRIB2-specific clonotypes were marked in same-patient CSF-versus-blood CD4+ comparisons. In some patient and control memory CD4+ samples, autoreactive clones were absent.

The sequencing input was CD45RA- memory CD4+ T cells from PBMCs. The receptor was derived from a human donor with narcolepsy. This chain connects TRBV2 to TRBJ2-4; either TRBD1 or TRBD2 may fit D (5 bases each). The CDR3 nucleotides are TGTGCCAGCGGGGCCTGGGACCTAGCCAAAAACATTCAGTACTTC. It translates to CASGAWDLAKNIQYF.